This paragraph reports one T cell receptor (beta chain). These data are taken from a study of tumor-infiltrating lymphocytes in localized non-small cell lung cancer. Study details: Tumor tissue and non-adjacent uninvolved lung came from each patient.

Assay used: immunoSEQ multiplex PCR; TCRdb lists only in-frame clones, some missing. The table shows 9,000 to 15,000 clones, with 67% occurring only once. V gave up 2 bases and J gave up 3 bases, with 10 bases separating them. The CDR3 covers 15 residues. Per germline, CDR1 ENHRY and CDR2 SYGVKD. The clonotype was recovered from a human donor with non-small cell lung cancer. Sequenced input: uninvolved lung tissue not adjacent to the tumor. This rearrangement joins TRBV10-3 to TRBJ1-4, with a weak D call TRBD1 (5 bases). The CDR3 DNA sequence: TGTGCCATCAGTGAGGGCAGGGACTCTAATGAAAAACTGTTTTTT. This codes for CAISEGRDSNEKLFF.